The 31 T cell receptor beta chains presented below share a single source sample, sequenced in a study of lymphopenia after photon versus proton radiotherapy. The table came from immunoSEQ multiplex PCR; TCRdb's copy has only in-frame clones and leaves some out. The sample records about 70,000 clones, about 87% being singletons. The starting material was peripheral blood, obtained from a patient treated with proton-based radiotherapy. The receptors shown here come from a man older than 75 with esophageal cancer.

This rearrangement joins TRBV7-3 to TRBJ2-4, with a possible D match to TRBD2 (5 bases). Trimming left V 5 bases short and J 9 bases short, with 17 bases between. Germline V CDR1 and CDR2: SGHTA, FQGTGA. The CDR3 has 14 residues. CDR3 in DNA: TGTGCCAGCAGCCCCAGCCGGGGTCGGGGCATTCAGTACTTC. Residues: CASSPSRGRGIQYF.

The rearrangement joins TRBV14 to TRBJ2-5, with D perhaps matching TRBD2 (5 bases). Germline V gene lookup returns CDR1 SGHDN and CDR2 FVKESK. With 0 bases removed from V and 4 bases from J, the gap between germline ends came to 9 bases. The CDR3 extends over 14 amino acids. CDR3 sequence (DNA): TGTGCCAGCAGCCAAGATATCGGAGGAGAGACCCAGTACTTC. Encoded protein: CASSQDIGGETQYF.

The chain is built from TRBV30 and TRBJ1-3, with TRBD1 matching 7 bases. The CDR3 loop spans 14 amino acids. Trimming at V came to 2 bases and at J to 7 bases, leaving 8 bases not matched to a gene. Germline V gives CDR1 GTSNPN, CDR2 SVGIG (reference sequence). DNA of the CDR3: TGTGCCTGGAGTTGGGACAGCTGGAGCAACACCATATATTTT. This codes for CAWSWDSWSNTIYF.

This sequence joins TRBV5-6 and TRBJ1-5, with D hard to call. The CDR3 length is 13 residues. The ends were cut back, 0 bases at V and 7 bases at J, with 8 bases in the middle. CDR1 is SGHDT, CDR2 YYEEEE, per germline. CDR3 sequence reads: CASSLAAGQPQHF. The CDR3 DNA reads as TGTGCCAGCAGCTTGGCCGCGGGACAGCCCCAGCATTTT. The full variable domain, completed using reference TRBV5-6 and TRBJ1-5, is DAGVTQSPTHLIKTRGQQVTLRCSPKSGHDTVSWYQQALGQGPQFIFQYYEEEERQRGNFPDRFSGHQFPNYSSELNVNALLLGDSALYLCASSLAAGQPQHFGDGTRLSIL.

The chain recombines TRBV7-9 with TRBJ1-2; a weak D match, TRBD1 (6 bases). The length of the CDR3 is 14 residues. V was cut by 4 bases and J by 6 bases, with 15 bases left in between. Looked up from germline, CDR1 is SEHNR and CDR2 is FQNEAQ (reference sequence). In DNA, the CDR3 is TGTGCCAGCAGCTCGGACTGGGGGCGCGATGGCTACACCTTC. Its translation is CASSSDWGRDGYTF.

J is TRBJ2-1 and V is TRBV4-2; 9 positions match TRBD2. The CDR3 is made up of 14 amino acids. The ends lost 0 bases at V and 15 bases at J; junction bases unmatched: 9. CDR1 is LGHNA, CDR2 YNFKEQ, per germline. The CDR3 sequence: CASSQDGLAGPGFF. CDR3 DNA: TGTGCCAGCAGCCAAGATGGCCTAGCGGGGCCGGGGTTCTTC.

The chain links TRBV27 to TRBJ1-1; D uncertain. Trimming took off 2 bases at V and 4 bases at J, with 8 bases between the two ends. Per the germline V gene, CDR1 is MNHEY and CDR2 is SMNVEV (reference sequence). The CDR3 runs 13 residues. CDR3 DNA: TGTGCCAGCAGTTTAAATTGGGGCACTGAAGCTTTCTTT. This gives the protein CASSLNWGTEAFF.

The chain is built from TRBV5-8 and TRBJ1-1, with D perhaps TRBD1 (6 bases). Germline loops: CDR1 SGHTS, CDR2 YDEGEE. This CDR3 has 14 residues. The ends were cut back, 8 bases at V and 1 base at J, with 15 bases in the middle. The CDR3 DNA is TGTGCCAGAGAAGATGAGGGGGGGAACACTGAAGCTTTCTTT. Translation gives CAREDEGGNTEAFF. Drawing the rest from reference TRBV5-8 and TRBJ1-1, the complete variable domain is EAGVTQSPTHLIKTRGQQATLRCSPISGHTSVYWYQQALGLGLQFLLWYDEGEERNRGNFPPRFSGRQFPNYSSELNVNALELEDSALYLCAREDEGGNTEAFFGQGTRLTVV.

This clone was detected a few times. V usage is TRBV18 and J usage is TRBJ2-7, with TRBD1 identical over 10 bases. Germline V gene sequence: CDR1 KGHSH, CDR2 LQKENI. The ends lost 3 bases at V and 4 bases at J; junction bases unmatched: 3. CDR3 length: 14 amino acids. The CDR3 loop is CASSPGQGFYEQYF. For the CDR3, the DNA is TGTGCCAGCTCACCGGGACAGGGGTTTTACGAGCAGTACTTC. Full variable domain (remainder filled in from reference TRBV18 and TRBJ2-7): NAGVMQNPRHLVRRRGQEARLRCSPMKGHSHVYWYRQLPEEGLKFMVYLQKENIIDESGMPKERFSAEFPKEGPSILRIQQVVRGDSAAYFCASSPGQGFYEQYFGPGTRLTVT.

The V and J genes are TRBV18 and TRBJ2-7; possibly TRBD2 for D (5 bases). The CDR3 sequence is 14 residues long. Germline-derived CDR1 and CDR2 are KGHSH and LQKENI. V dropped 0 bases and J dropped 2 bases, with 8 bases sitting between them. CDR3 sequence reads: CASSPPDGTYEQYF. CDR3 sequence (DNA): TGTGCCAGCTCACCACCGGACGGGACCTACGAGCAGTACTTC.

The chain couples TRBV19 to TRBJ2-3; tentatively, D is TRBD2 (6 bases). The CDR3 extends over 13 amino acids. Germline V lookup: CDR1 LNHDA, CDR2 SQIVND (reference sequence). The ends were cut back, 4 bases at V and 9 bases at J, with 14 bases in the middle. This chain's CDR3 is CASSTIGGPTQYF. In nucleotides, the CDR3 is TGTGCCAGTAGTACGATCGGAGGGCCCACGCAGTATTTT. Looking up the rest from reference TRBV19 and TRBJ2-3 gives the full variable domain: DGGITQSPKYLFRKEGQNVTLSCEQNLNHDAMYWYRQDPGQGLRLIYYSQIVNDFQKGDIAEGYSVSREKKESFPLTVTSAQKNPTAFYLCASSTIGGPTQYFGPGTRLTVL.

V usage is TRBV5-1 and J usage is TRBJ1-4; D ambiguous. V lost 4 bases to trimming and J lost 5 bases, with 12 bases between them. The V gene's germline CDR1 is SGHRS and CDR2 YFSETQ. The CDR3 is made up of 14 amino acids. The CDR3: CASSPSGLNEKLFF. CDR3 in DNA: TGCGCCAGCAGCCCATCCGGTTTGAATGAAAAACTGTTTTTT.

The chain is built from TRBV25-1 and TRBJ2-1, with D possibly being TRBD1 (6 bases). Trimming stripped 3 bases from V and 2 bases from J, with 8 bases between. The CDR3 is 14 amino acids. Germline loops: CDR1 MGHDK, CDR2 SYGVNS. The CDR3 protein is CASSDWDTYNEQFF. The CDR3 nucleotides are TGTGCCAGCAGTGATTGGGACACCTACAATGAGCAGTTCTTC.

This chain joins TRBV30 and TRBJ1-3; no clear D. CDR1 and CDR2 from the germline V gene are GTSNPN and SVGIG (reference sequence). Trimming left V 5 bases short and J 0 bases short, with 5 bases between. This CDR3 region has 12 residues. CDR3 sequence: CAWGLSGNTIYF. CDR3 nucleotide sequence: TGTGCCTGGGGCCTCTCTGGAAACACCATATATTTT.

The gene calls are TRBV7-8 and TRBJ1-6; weak D call: TRBD1 (6 bases). CDR3 length equals 15 residues. V was trimmed by 4 bases and J by 4 bases, leaving 11 bases between them. Germline CDR1 SGHVS, CDR2 FQNEAQ. The CDR3 spells CASSSGQTYNSPLHF. In DNA form, the CDR3 reads TGTGCCAGCAGCTCCGGACAGACTTATAATTCACCCCTCCACTTT. The full variable domain, with the rest looked up from reference TRBV7-8 and TRBJ1-6, is GAGVSQSPRYKVAKRGQDVALRCDPISGHVSLFWYQQALGQGPEFLTYFQNEAQLDKSGLPSDRFFAERPEGSVSTLKIQRTQQEDSAVYLCASSSGQTYNSPLHFGNGTRLTVT.

The CDR3 sequence is CASRPTGHSYEQYF. The CDR3 DNA follows: TGTGCCAGCAGGCCGACAGGGCATTCCTACGAGCAGTACTTC. This chain uses TRBV6-1 with TRBJ2-7; 7 nucleotides agree with TRBD1. Trimming removed 6 bases from V and 1 base from J; junction bases left unmatched: 6. Germline V lookup: CDR1 MNHNS, CDR2 SASEGT. The CDR3 loop spans 14 amino acids.

This chain uses TRBV11-2 with TRBJ1-3; unclear D gene. Trimming cost V 5 bases and J 0 bases, with 14 bases left between them. Looked up from germline, CDR1 is SGHAT and CDR2 is FQNNGV. This CDR3 is 16 amino acids long. The CDR3 DNA reads TGTGCCAGCAGCCCCGTGGTCTCGCCCTCTGGAAACACCATATATTTT. It yields the protein CASSPVVSPSGNTIYF.

This clone was found a few times. The chain carries TRBV11-2 and TRBJ2-7; the match to TRBD2 covers 8 bases. The CDR3 loop spans 15 amino acids. With V trimmed by 7 bases and J by 7 bases, 15 bases remained unmatched. The germline V gene encodes CDR1 SGHAT and CDR2 FQNNGV. CDR3 sequence: CASTPGGRPLGEQYF. The CDR3 DNA is TGTGCCAGCACCCCTGGCGGGAGGCCCCTCGGAGAGCAGTACTTC.

This clone was counted once. The CDR3 bases are TGTGCCAGCAGCGTACGACAGTCTGGAAACACCATATATTTT. Amino acid sequence: CASSVRQSGNTIYF. This chain links TRBV9 with TRBJ1-3, with D perhaps matching TRBD1 (5 bases). From germline, CDR1 is SGDLS and CDR2 YYNGEE. V was cut by 1 base and J by 1 base, with 6 bases left in between. This CDR3 region has 14 residues.

The rearrangement joins TRBV2 to TRBJ2-5; the D is unclear. This CDR3 region has 13 residues. The ends were cut back, 6 bases at V and 4 bases at J, with 12 bases in the middle. The germline gives CDR1 SNHLY, CDR2 FYNNEI. CDR3 in amino acids: CASREWERETQYF. The CDR3 region has the DNA TGTGCCAGCAGGGAGTGGGAAAGAGAGACCCAGTACTTC.

The chain links TRBV6-5 to TRBJ1-2; D gene uncertain. From germline, CDR1 is MNHEY and CDR2 SVGAGI. The CDR3 consists of 15 residues. V was pared by 5 bases and J by 5 bases, with 18 bases between. The CDR3 loop reads CASSTTGIRGYGYTF. In DNA, the CDR3 is TGTGCCAGCAGTACGACCGGGATTAGAGGATATGGCTACACCTTC.

The V gene is TRBV5-5, the J gene TRBJ2-7, with D possibly being TRBD1 (5 bases). Germline V gene lookup returns CDR1 SGHKS and CDR2 YYEKEE (reference sequence). V was trimmed by 3 bases and J by 2 bases, leaving 15 bases between them. The CDR3 covers 15 residues. CDR3 DNA: TGTGCCAGCAGCTCAGAGATGGGGCACCCCTACGAGCAGTACTTC. As protein: CASSSEMGHPYEQYF. Supplemented by reference TRBV5-5 and TRBJ2-7, the full variable domain reads DAGVTQSPTHLIKTRGQQVTLRCSPISGHKSVSWYQQVLGQGPQFIFQYYEKEERGRGNFPDRFSARQFPNYSSELNVNALLLGDSALYLCASSSEMGHPYEQYFGPGTRLTVT.

The chain recombines TRBV6-5 with TRBJ2-2; D uncertain. The CDR3 loop spans 16 amino acids. V dropped 0 bases and J dropped 6 bases, with 14 bases sitting between them. Germline values: CDR1 MNHEY, CDR2 SVGAGI. CDR3 nucleotides: TGTGCCAGCAGTTACTCCCGTGGGGATCATCCCGGGGAGCTGTTTTTT. The encoded protein is CASSYSRGDHPGELFF.

V gene TRBV6-1 combines with J gene TRBJ1-1; TRBD1 agrees at 10 bases. The CDR3 totals 13 residues. The junction had 3 bases not matched to a gene; V was cut back by 7 bases and J by 4 bases. Germline assignment: CDR1 MNHNS and CDR2 SASEGT. The CDR3 region has the DNA TGTGCCAGCATGACAGGGGGCATCACTGAAGCTTTCTTT. Its protein is CASMTGGITEAFF.

The chain carries TRBV5-6 and TRBJ2-7; 11 nucleotides agree with TRBD2. Trimming took 3 bases from V and 6 from J; bases not matched to a gene: 8. This CDR3 has 15 amino acids. CDR1 is SGHDT and CDR2 is YYEEEE in the germline V gene. CDR3 residues: CASSSTSGSLGEQYF. In nucleotides, the CDR3 is TGTGCCAGCAGCTCCACTAGCGGGAGTCTGGGCGAGCAGTACTTC.

The chain recombines TRBV19 with TRBJ1-3; 7 nucleotides align to TRBD1. Trimming at V came to 2 bases and at J to 1 base, leaving 2 bases not matched to a gene. The germline gives CDR1 LNHDA, CDR2 SQIVND (reference sequence). This CDR3 contains 15 residues. CDR3 nucleotide sequence: TGTGCCAGTAGTATATACAGGGGATCTGGAAACACCATATATTTT. It is translated as CASSIYRGSGNTIYF. The full variable domain, in which reference TRBV19 and TRBJ1-3 provide the parts outside the CDR3, is DGGITQSPKYLFRKEGQNVTLSCEQNLNHDAMYWYRQDPGQGLRLIYYSQIVNDFQKGDIAEGYSVSREKKESFPLTVTSAQKNPTAFYLCASSIYRGSGNTIYFGEGSWLTVV.

The chain employs TRBV5-4 and TRBJ2-3; unclear D gene. Trimming pared 5 bases from V and 2 bases from J, leaving 12 bases between. The CDR3 sequence is 14 residues long. Germline CDR1 SGHNT, CDR2 YYREEE (reference sequence). The CDR3 nucleotides are TGTGCCAGCAGTATGGCCACCTACACAGATACGCAGTATTTT. It yields the protein CASSMATYTDTQYF.

The CDR3 is CASSFDFYEQFF. DNA of the CDR3: TGTGCCAGCAGCTTTGACTTCTATGAGCAGTTCTTC. The chain links TRBV7-9 to TRBJ2-1, with unresolved D. The CDR3 length is 12 residues. V was pared by 3 bases and J by 8 bases, with 8 bases between. Germline values: CDR1 SEHNR, CDR2 FQNEAQ (reference sequence). Together with reference TRBV7-9 and TRBJ2-1, the CDR3 gives the full variable domain: DTGVSQNPRHKITKRGQNVTFRCDPISEHNRLYWYRQTLGQGPEFLTYFQNEAQLEKSRLLSDRFSAERPKGSFSTLEIQRTEQGDSAMYLCASSFDFYEQFFGPGTRLTVL.

The rearrangement uses TRBV6-5 and TRBJ1-2; D is uncertain. V was shortened by 6 bases and J by 2 bases, with 13 bases between the two germline ends. This CDR3 is built from 14 residues. CDR1 is MNHEY and CDR2 is SVGAGI in the germline V gene. CDR3 sequence reads: CASSPSPLNYGYTF. The CDR3 nucleotides are TGTGCCAGCAGCCCATCCCCCCTCAACTATGGCTACACCTTC.

The rearrangement links TRBV2 to TRBJ2-3, with 7 positions matching TRBD1. Germline lookup yields CDR1 SNHLY and CDR2 FYNNEI. The CDR3 has 12 amino acids. Losses at the gene ends were 8 bases for V and 4 bases for J; bases not matched to a gene: 3. The CDR3 DNA reads TGTGCCAGCTCGAGGGGGCCAGATACGCAGTATTTT. It encodes CASSRGPDTQYF.

A note on this clone: At one end the junction does not follow the germline gene, possibly because of a read error. The chain employs TRBV20-1 and TRBJ1-1; D not resolved. This CDR3 comprises 10 residues. Germline CDR1 reads DFQATT; CDR2 reads SNEGSKA (reference sequence). CDR3 residues: CSAGDFEAFF. The CDR3 nucleotides are TGCAGTGCTGGAGACTTTGAAGCTTTCTTT.